This T cell receptor (beta chain) was obtained from a study of blood T cell repertoires in COVID-19. How the authors handled the data: Nucleated cell number was recorded as an estimate derived from reference gene primer amplification. Generated by immunoSEQ multiplex PCR, the TCRdb table keeps only in-frame clones and is missing some. For V, J and clone size, that table is used; D and trimming come from the DNA. The sample has around 56,000 clones, roughly 90% seen once. V was clipped by 5 bases and J by 6 bases; unmatched bases: 10. This CDR3 has 15 amino acids. Germline CDR1 LNHDA, CDR2 SQIVND (reference sequence).

The sample taken for sequencing was peripheral blood. V is TRBV19 and J is TRBJ2-1, with 7 bases lining up with TRBD1. The source is a man older than 75 with acute or convalescent COVID-19. CDR3: CASSFGQAVPNEQFF. CDR3 in DNA: TGTGCCAGTAGTTTTGGACAGGCTGTACCCAATGAGCAGTTCTTC.